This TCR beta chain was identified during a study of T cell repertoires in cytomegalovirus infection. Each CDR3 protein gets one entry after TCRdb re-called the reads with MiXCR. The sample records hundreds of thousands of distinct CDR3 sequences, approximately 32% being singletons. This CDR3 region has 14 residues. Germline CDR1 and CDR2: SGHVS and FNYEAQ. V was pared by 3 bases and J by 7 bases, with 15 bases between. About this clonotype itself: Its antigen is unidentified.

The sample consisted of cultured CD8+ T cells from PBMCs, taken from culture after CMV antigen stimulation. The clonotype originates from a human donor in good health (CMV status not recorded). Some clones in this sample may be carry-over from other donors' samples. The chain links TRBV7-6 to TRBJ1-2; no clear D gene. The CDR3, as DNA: TGTGCCAGCAGCTTCTCCCGGGAGTCTCTTGGCTACACCTTC. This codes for CASSFSRESLGYTF.